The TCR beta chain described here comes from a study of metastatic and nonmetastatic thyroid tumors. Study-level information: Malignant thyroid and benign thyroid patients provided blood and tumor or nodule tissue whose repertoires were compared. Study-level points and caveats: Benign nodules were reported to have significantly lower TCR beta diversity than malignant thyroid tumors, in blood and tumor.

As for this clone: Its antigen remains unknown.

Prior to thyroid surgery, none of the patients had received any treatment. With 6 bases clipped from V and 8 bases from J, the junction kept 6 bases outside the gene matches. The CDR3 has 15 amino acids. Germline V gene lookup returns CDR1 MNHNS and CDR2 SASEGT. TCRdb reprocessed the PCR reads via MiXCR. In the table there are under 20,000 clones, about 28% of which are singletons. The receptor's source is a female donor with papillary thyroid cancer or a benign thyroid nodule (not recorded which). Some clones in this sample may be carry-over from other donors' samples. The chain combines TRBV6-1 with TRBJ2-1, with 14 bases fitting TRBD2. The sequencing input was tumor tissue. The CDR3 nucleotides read TGTGCCAGCAGGGGACTAGCGGGAGTTGGAGATGAGCAGTTCTTC. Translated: CASRGLAGVGDEQFF.